This T cell receptor (beta chain) was sequenced during a study of control samples from healthy donors and cancer patients. The protocol was immunoSEQ multiplex PCR, while the TCRdb copy is restricted to in-frame clones and leaves out a portion. Among about 89,000 clones listed, roughly 86% were seen once. Unmatched junction bases numbered 10, after V lost 1 base and J lost 0 bases. The CDR3 covers 19 residues. This receptor was obtained from a man aged 30 to 45 in good health. The chain links TRBV5-7 to TRBJ2-4; 10 bases fit TRBD1. TRBV5-7 is an open reading frame whose function is uncertain. Sequenced sample: blood. The CDR3 reads CASSLPRTGGYLAKNIQYF. DNA of the CDR3: TGTGCCAGCAGCTTGCCAAGGACAGGGGGATATCTAGCCAAAAACATTCAGTACTTC.